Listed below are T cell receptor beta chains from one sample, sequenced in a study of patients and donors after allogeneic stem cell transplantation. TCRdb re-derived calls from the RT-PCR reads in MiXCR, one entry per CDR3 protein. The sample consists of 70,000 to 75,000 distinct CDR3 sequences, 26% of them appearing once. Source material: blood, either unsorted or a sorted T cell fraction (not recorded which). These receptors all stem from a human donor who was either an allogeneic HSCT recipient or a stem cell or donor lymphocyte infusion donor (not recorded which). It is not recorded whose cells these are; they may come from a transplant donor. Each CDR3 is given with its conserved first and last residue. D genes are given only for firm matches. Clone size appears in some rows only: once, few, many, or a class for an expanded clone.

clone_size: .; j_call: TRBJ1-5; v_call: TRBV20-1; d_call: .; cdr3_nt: TGCAGTGCTAGAGAGGGACCTTTAGGTCAGCCCCAGCATTTT; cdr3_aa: CSAREGPLGQPQHF
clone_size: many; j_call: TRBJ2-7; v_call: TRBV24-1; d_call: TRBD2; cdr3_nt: TGTGCCACCAGTGATTTGCTCCAGCGGGATGAACACGAGCAGTACTTC; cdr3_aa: CATSDLLQRDEHEQYF
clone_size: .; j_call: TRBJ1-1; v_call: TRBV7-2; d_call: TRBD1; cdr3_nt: TGTGCCAGCAGCCTCACTTACAGGGGGGCCTTGAACACTGAAGCTTTCTTT; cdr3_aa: CASSLTYRGALNTEAFF
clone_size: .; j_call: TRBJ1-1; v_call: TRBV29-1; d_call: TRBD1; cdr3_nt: TGCAGCCACTACCGGGCGGACAGGCGATTCCCGAGCACTGAAGCTTTCTTT; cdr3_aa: CSHYRADRRFPSTEAFF
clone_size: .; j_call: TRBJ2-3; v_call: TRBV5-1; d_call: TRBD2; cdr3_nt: TGCGCCAGCAGCTTGACGCTACTAGCGGGAGGAGCAGATACGCAGTATTTT; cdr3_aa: CASSLTLLAGGADTQYF
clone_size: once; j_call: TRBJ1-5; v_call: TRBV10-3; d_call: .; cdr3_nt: TGTGCCATCAGTGAGTCGCTGGCAAGCAGGTATCAGCCCCAGCATTTT; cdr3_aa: CAISESLASRYQPQHF
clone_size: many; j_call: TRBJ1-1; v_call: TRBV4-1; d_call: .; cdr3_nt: TGCGCCAGCAGCCAAGCTATGGACCGGAACACTGAAGCTTTCTTT; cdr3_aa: CASSQAMDRNTEAFF
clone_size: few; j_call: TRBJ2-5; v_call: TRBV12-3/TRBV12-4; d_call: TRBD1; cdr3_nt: TGTGCCAGCAGTCAGGGACAGTACCAAGAGACCCAGTACTTC; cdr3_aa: CASSQGQYQETQYF
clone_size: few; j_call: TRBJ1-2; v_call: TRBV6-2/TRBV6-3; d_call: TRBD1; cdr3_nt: TGTGCCAGCAGTTTATGGACAGGGGATGGCTACACCTTC; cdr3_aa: CASSLWTGDGYTF
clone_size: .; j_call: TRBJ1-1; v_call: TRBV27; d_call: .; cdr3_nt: TGTGCCAGCAGTTTATTTGGAGCTGAAGCTTTCTTT; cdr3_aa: CASSLFGAEAFF
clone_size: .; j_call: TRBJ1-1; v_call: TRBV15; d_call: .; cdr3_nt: TGTGCCACCAGCAAGGGACCGAACACTGAAGCTTTCTTT; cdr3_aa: CATSKGPNTEAFF
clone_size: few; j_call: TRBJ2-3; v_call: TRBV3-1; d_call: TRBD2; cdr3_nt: TGTGCCAGCAGCCGCCTAGCGGGTAGCACAGATACGCAGTATTTT; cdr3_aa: CASSRLAGSTDTQYF
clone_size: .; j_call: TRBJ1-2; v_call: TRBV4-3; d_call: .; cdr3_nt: TGCGCCAGCAGCAGGGTGGATCTGGCGGGACACCCCACCAATAACTATGGCTACACCTTC; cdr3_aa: CASSRVDLAGHPTNNYGYTF
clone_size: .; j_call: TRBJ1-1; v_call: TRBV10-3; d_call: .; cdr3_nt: TGTGCCATCAGTGAATCCACTGAAGCTTTCTTT; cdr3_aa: CAISESTEAFF
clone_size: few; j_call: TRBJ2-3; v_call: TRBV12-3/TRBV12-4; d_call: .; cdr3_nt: TGTGCCAGCAGGATCCATCAAAACTATCCAGATACGCAGTATTTT; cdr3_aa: CASRIHQNYPDTQYF
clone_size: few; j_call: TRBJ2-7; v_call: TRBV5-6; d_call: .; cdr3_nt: TGTGCCAGCAGCACCGCCTACGAGCAGTACTTC; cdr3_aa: CASSTAYEQYF
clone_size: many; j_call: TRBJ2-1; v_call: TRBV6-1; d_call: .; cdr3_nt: TGTGCCAGCAGTAAGAGGGAACAGGGGAGGAATGAGCAGTTCTTC; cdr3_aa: CASSKREQGRNEQFF
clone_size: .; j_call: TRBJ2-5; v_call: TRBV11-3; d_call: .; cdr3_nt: TGTGCCAGCAGCTTAAAACACTCGTACCAAGAGACCCAGTACTTC; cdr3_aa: CASSLKHSYQETQYF
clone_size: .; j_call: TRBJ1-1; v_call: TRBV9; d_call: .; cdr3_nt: TGTGCCAGCAGCGTCGACGGAACCTATAACACTGAAGCTTTCTTT; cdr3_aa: CASSVDGTYNTEAFF
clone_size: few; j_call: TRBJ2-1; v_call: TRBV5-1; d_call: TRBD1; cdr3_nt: TGCGCCAGCAGCTCGGGACAGGGAACCTACAATGAGCAGTTCTTC; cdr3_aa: CASSSGQGTYNEQFF
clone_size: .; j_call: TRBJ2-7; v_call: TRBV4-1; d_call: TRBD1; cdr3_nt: TGCGCCAGCAGCCAAGACATCCGGGGGACAGGGTTTTTGGAGTACTTC; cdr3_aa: CASSQDIRGTGFLEYF
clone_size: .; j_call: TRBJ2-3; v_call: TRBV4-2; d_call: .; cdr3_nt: TGTGCCAGCAGCCAAGATATTACGGGGATGCAGTATTTT; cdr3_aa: CASSQDITGMQYF
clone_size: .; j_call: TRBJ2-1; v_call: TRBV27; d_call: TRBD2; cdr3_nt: TGTGCCAGCAGTCCCCCTCGCCTAGCGGCAGGTGACGAGCAGTTCTTC; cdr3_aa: CASSPPRLAAGDEQFF
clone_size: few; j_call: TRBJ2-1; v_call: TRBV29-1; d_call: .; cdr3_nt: TGCAGCGTTGAAGAACCCACAGGGTTGGAGGATGAGCAGTTCTTC; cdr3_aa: CSVEEPTGLEDEQFF
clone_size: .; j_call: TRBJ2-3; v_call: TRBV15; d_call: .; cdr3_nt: TGTGCCACCAGCAGAGGGGGTTACGGAGGGGTCAGCACAGATACGCAGTATTTT; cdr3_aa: CATSRGGYGGVSTDTQYF
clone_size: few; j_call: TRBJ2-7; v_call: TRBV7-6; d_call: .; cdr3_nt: TGTGCCAGCAGCCCCGAGGGCATCGGAAGCTCCTACGAGCAGTACTTC; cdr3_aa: CASSPEGIGSSYEQYF
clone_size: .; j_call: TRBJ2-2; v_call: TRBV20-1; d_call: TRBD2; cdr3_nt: TGCAGTGCTAGGACTAGCGAGAACACCGGGGAGCTGTTTTTT; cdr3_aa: CSARTSENTGELFF
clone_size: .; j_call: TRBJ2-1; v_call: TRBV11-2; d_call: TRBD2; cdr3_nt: TGTGCCAGCAGCTCCCCACTAGCGGGGGTTGCTGAGCAGTTCTTC; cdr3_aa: CASSSPLAGVAEQFF
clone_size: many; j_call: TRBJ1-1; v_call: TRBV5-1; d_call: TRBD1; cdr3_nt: TGCGCCAGCAGCCGCGGGACAGGGGGTTCTGAAGCTTTCTTT; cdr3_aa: CASSRGTGGSEAFF
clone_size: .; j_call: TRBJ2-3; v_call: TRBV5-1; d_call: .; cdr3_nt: TGCGCCAGCAGCCGCGGGCGCACAGATACGCAGTATTTT; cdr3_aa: CASSRGRTDTQYF
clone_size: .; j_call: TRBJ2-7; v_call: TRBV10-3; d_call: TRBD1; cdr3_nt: TGTGCCATGGGACAGGGGGCCTACGAGCAGTACTTC; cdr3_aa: CAMGQGAYEQYF
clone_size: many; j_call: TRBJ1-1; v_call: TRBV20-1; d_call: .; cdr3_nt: TGCAGTGCTAGGGGTGAAACCGGGAACACTGAAGCTTTCTTT; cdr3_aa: CSARGETGNTEAFF
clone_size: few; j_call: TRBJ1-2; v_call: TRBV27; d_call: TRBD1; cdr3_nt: TGTGCCAGCAGTCCGAGGGGGCCCTATGGCTACACCTTC; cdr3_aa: CASSPRGPYGYTF
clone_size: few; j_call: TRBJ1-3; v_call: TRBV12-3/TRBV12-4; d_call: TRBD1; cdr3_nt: TGTGCCAGCAGTTCGACAGGGGATGGAAACACCATATATTTT; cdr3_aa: CASSSTGDGNTIYF
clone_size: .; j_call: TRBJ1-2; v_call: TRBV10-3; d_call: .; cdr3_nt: TGTGCCATCAGTGCCCCGACAGAAAACTATGGCTACACCTTC; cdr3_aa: CAISAPTENYGYTF
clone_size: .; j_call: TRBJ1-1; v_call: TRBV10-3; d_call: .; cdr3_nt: TGTGCCATCAGTGACTGGGGGGATGGGAACACTGAAGCTTTCTTT; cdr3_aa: CAISDWGDGNTEAFF
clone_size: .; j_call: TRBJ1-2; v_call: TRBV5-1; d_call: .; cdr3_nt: TGCGCCAGCAGCTTGAGTGAGAGCTATGGCTACACCTTC; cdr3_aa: CASSLSESYGYTF
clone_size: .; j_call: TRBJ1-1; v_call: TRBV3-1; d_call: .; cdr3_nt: TGTGCCAGCAGCCAAGGGCGTCTGCTTGGCACTGAAGCTTTCTTT; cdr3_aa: CASSQGRLLGTEAFF
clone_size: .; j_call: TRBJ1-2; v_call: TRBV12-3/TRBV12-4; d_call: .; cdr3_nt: TGTGCCAGCAGTTTACACGGGATCTATGGCTACACCTTC; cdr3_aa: CASSLHGIYGYTF
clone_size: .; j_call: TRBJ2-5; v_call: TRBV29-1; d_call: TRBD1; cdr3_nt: TGCAGCGTCGGACAGGGGAGAGAGACCCAGTACTTC; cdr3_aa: CSVGQGRETQYF
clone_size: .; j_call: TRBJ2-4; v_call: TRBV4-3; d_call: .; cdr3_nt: TGCGCCAGCAGCCAAGGCACAGAACTAGCCAAAAACATTCAGTACTTC; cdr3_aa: CASSQGTELAKNIQYF
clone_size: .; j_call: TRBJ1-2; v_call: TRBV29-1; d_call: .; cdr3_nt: TGCAGCGTTGATTCCCCGACAGGATCGCCTAACTATGGCTACACCTTC; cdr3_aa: CSVDSPTGSPNYGYTF
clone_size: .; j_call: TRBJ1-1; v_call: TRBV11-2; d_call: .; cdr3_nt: TGTGCCAGCAGCTTAGGTATGTCCACTGAAGCTTTCTTT; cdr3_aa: CASSLGMSTEAFF
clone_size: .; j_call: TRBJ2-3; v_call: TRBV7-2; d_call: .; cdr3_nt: TGTGCCAGCAGCTTACCGTGGCGGGGAGGCGCAGATACGCAGTATTTT; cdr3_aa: CASSLPWRGGADTQYF
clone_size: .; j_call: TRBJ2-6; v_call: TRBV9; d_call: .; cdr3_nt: TGTGCCAGCAGCGTAGCTGCAGGGGCTGGGGCCAACGTCCTGACTTTC; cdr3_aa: CASSVAAGAGANVLTF
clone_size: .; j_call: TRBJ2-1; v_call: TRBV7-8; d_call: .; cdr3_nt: TGTGCCAGCAGCTTAGTGGGCGGGAAGAGCTCCTACAATGAGCAGTTCTTC; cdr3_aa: CASSLVGGKSSYNEQFF
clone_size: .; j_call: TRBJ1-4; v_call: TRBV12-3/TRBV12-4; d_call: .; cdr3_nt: TGTGCCAGCAGTTTAGCGCTGGGGGCATGGTATGAAAAACTGTTTTTT; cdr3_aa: CASSLALGAWYEKLFF
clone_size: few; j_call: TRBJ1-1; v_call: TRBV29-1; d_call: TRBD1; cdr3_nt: TGCAGCGTTTTTTACCAGGGGGGGATGAACACTGAAGCTTTCTTT; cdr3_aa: CSVFYQGGMNTEAFF
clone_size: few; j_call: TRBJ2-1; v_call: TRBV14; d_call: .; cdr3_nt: TGTGCCAGCAGCCAAGATCGATTACTAGCTCTCGATGAGCAGTTCTTC; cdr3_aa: CASSQDRLLALDEQFF
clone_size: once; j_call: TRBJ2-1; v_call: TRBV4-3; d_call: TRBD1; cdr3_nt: TGCGCCAGCAGCCAAGCACCGGACAGGGATGGACTCAATGAGCAGTTCTTC; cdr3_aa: CASSQAPDRDGLNEQFF
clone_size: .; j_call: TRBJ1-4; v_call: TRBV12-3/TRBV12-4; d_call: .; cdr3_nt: TGTGCCAGCAGTTTACCAGGGAGAGGTGAAAAACTGTTTTTT; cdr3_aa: CASSLPGRGEKLFF
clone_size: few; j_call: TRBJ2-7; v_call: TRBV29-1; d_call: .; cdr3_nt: TGCAGCTTCATCGGGGCGGCCTACGAGCAGTACTTC; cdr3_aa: CSFIGAAYEQYF
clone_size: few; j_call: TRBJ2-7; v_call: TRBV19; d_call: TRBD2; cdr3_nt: TGTGCCAGTAGTAGCGGACTAGCTTACTACGAGCAGTACTTC; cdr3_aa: CASSSGLAYYEQYF
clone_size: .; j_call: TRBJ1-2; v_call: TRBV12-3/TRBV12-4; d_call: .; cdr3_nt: TGTGCCAGCAGTTTGGGGACACTGAACTATGGCTACACCTTC; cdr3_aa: CASSLGTLNYGYTF
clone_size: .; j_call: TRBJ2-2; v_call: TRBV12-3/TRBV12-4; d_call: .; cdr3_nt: TGTGCCAGCAGTTTTTTATGGGGGCGCGACACCGGGGAGCTGTTTTTT; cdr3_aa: CASSFLWGRDTGELFF
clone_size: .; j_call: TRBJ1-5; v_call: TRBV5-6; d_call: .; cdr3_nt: TGTGCCAGCTCACGTGGGAATAGCAATCAGCCCCAGCATTTT; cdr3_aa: CASSRGNSNQPQHF
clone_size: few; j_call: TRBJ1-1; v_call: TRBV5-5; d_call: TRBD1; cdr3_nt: TGTGCCAGCAGCTTGCAAGGGGACAGGGGGTACAACACTGAAGCTTTCTTT; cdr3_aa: CASSLQGDRGYNTEAFF
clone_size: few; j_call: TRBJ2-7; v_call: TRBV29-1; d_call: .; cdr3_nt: TGCAGCGTTGAAGATCTCCGGGGGATAAGGTCCCACGAGCAGTACTTC; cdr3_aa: CSVEDLRGIRSHEQYF
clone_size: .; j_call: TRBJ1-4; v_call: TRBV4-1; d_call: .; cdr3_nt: TGCGCCAGCAGCCAGAGGGGTGACCGGGCGAATAATGAAAAACTGTTTTTT; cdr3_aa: CASSQRGDRANNEKLFF
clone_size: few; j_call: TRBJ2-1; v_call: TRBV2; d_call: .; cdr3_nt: TGTGCCAGCAGTGAATTTAGCGGAACTTACAATGAGCAGTTCTTC; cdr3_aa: CASSEFSGTYNEQFF